The 15 T cell receptor beta chains reported below all come from one sample, sequenced in a study of CD8+ T cells in alopecia areata. The treatment denotes: oral pan-JAK inhibitor, 5-10 mg twice daily. Extracted RNA was reverse transcribed into cDNA, the sequencing template. The method was immunoSEQ multiplex PCR; TCRdb's version includes in-frame clones alone and lacks a portion of them. Seen here are 98,000 or so clones, around 55% observed once, and the top ten hold roughly 15%. The material was CD8+ T cells sorted from blood, obtained at week 4, from a patient treated with tofacitinib. These receptors were taken from a human donor with alopecia areata.

This CDR3 reads CASSLRPQETQYF. The CDR3 DNA follows: TGTGCCAGCAGCTTGCGACCACAAGAGACCCAGTACTTC. The chain is built from TRBV5-5 and TRBJ2-5; unclear D gene. Trimming left V 1 base short and J 2 bases short, with 6 bases between. In germline, CDR1 is SGHKS, CDR2 YYEKEE (reference sequence). CDR3 size: 13 residues.

This clone was detected a few times. V is TRBV9 and J is TRBJ1-2, with a weak D call TRBD1 (5 bases). Per germline, CDR1 SGDLS and CDR2 YYNGEE. Trimming took off 7 bases at V and 4 bases at J, with 23 bases between the two ends. The CDR3 covers 16 residues. CDR3 DNA: TGTGCCAGCGCCCCTTTAAACAGGCTGGGCCTCTATGGCTACACCTTC. It specifies CASAPLNRLGLYGYTF.

This clone is categorized as medium-sized. The chain is built from TRBV6-1 and TRBJ2-2; a weak D match, TRBD1 (6 bases). Germline CDR1 MNHNS, CDR2 SASEGT. Trimming removed 6 bases at V and 6 bases at J, with 17 bases between. CDR3 size: 15 residues. CDR3 protein: CASRSGQGHAGELFF. CDR3 DNA sequence: TGTGCCAGCAGGTCGGGGCAGGGACATGCCGGGGAGCTGTTTTTT.

This chain joins TRBV5-6 and TRBJ1-1; no clear D. Germline V gene sequence: CDR1 SGHDT, CDR2 YYEEEE. Trimming pared 0 bases from V and 4 bases from J, leaving 13 bases between. This CDR3 is built from 15 residues. The CDR3 DNA is TGTGCCAGCAGCTTGGTCCCAGGTGGAAGCACTGAAGCTTTCTTT. This translates into CASSLVPGGSTEAFF. The variable domain in full, completed from reference TRBV5-6 and TRBJ1-1, reads DAGVTQSPTHLIKTRGQQVTLRCSPKSGHDTVSWYQQALGQGPQFIFQYYEEEERQRGNFPDRFSGHQFPNYSSELNVNALLLGDSALYLCASSLVPGGSTEAFFGQGTRLTVV.

On this clone: Relative to the germline gene, one junction end is altered; a read error may explain this. The rearrangement links TRBV2 to TRBJ2-2; TRBD2 matches 10 bases. Germline values: CDR1 SNHLY, CDR2 FYNNEI. This CDR3 is built from 17 residues. The CDR3 DNA reads TGTGCCAGCAGTAAAGCCCTAGCGGGGGACCCCATAGGGGAGCTGTTTTTT. It specifies CASSKALAGDPIGELFF.

This clone showed up just a few times. The V gene is TRBV4-3, the J gene TRBJ2-7; a weak D match, TRBD2 (5 bases). Germline CDR1 LGHNA, CDR2 YSLEER. The CDR3 spans 15 residues. With 0 bases removed from V and 3 bases from J, the gap between germline ends came to 12 bases. The CDR3 coding sequence is TGCGCCAGCAGCCAAGAGGAAGCGGTCGGCTACGAGCAGTACTTC. Translated: CASSQEEAVGYEQYF.

On this clone itself: Other DNA sequences from this sample encode an identical CDR3 as well. The rearrangement uses TRBV27 and TRBJ2-2, with D unresolved. The germline V gene encodes CDR1 MNHEY and CDR2 SMNVEV (reference sequence). The V end was cut by 0 bases, the J end by 2 bases, with 4 bases between. This CDR3 is 14 amino acids long. The CDR3 DNA follows: TGTGCCAGCAGTTTATCCCCAAACACCGGGGAGCTGTTTTTT. It encodes CASSLSPNTGELFF.

V and J are TRBV5-6 and TRBJ2-1; D may be TRBD1 or TRBD2 (5 bases each). This CDR3 comprises 13 residues. The V end was cut by 3 bases, the J end by 10 bases, with 14 bases between. CDR1 and CDR2 (germline): SGHDT, YYEEEE. CDR3 coding DNA: TGTGCCAGCAGCTCCGGCCGAGGGGACGAGCAGTTCTTC. Translating gives CASSSGRGDEQFF.

This clone turned up a few times. Mismatch with germline at one junction end may stem from a read error. The rearrangement links TRBV23-1 to TRBJ2-5; D uncertain. TRBV23-1 is flagged as an ORF with uncertain function. The CDR3 sequence is 14 residues long. DNA for the CDR3: TGCGCCAGCAGCCTATTAAAGAGCCGGACCCAACTGAACTTC. It is translated as CASSLLKSRTQLNF.

The V gene is TRBV28, the J gene TRBJ2-5; TRBD2 agrees at 12 bases. CDR3 length equals 20 residues. The germline CDR1 and CDR2 sequences are MDHEN and SYDVKM. V gave up 3 bases and J gave up 3 bases; unmatched junction bases: 17. CDR3 loop: CASSFPRTSGKRRGEETQYF. CDR3 nucleotide sequence: TGTGCCAGCAGTTTTCCCAGGACTAGCGGGAAGAGGCGCGGCGAAGAGACCCAGTACTTC. The entire variable domain, with the rest obtained from reference TRBV28 and TRBJ2-5, is as follows: DVKVTQSSRYLVKRTGEKVFLECVQDMDHENMFWYRQDPGLGLRLIYFSYDVKMKEKGDIPEGYSVSREKKERFSLILESASTNQTSMYLCASSFPRTSGKRRGEETQYFGPGTRLLVL.

V is TRBV15 and J is TRBJ1-2, with D hard to call. This CDR3 is built from 11 residues. Per germline, CDR1 LNHNV and CDR2 YYDKDF (reference sequence). The V end was cut by 8 bases, the J end by 4 bases, with 8 bases between. The CDR3 bases are TGTGCCACCTTTAGTGTCTATGGCTACACCTTC. Translated, it gives CATFSVYGYTF. Full variable domain (remainder filled in from reference TRBV15 and TRBJ1-2): DAMVIQNPRYQVTQFGKPVTLSCSQTLNHNVMYWYQQKSSQAPKLLFHYYDKDFNNEADTPDNFQSRRPNTSFCFLDIRSPGLGDTAMYLCATFSVYGYTFGSGTRLTVV.

This clone was recorded a few times. The chain carries TRBV4-1 and TRBJ2-7; D not certain. V was pared by 1 base and J by 0 bases, with 7 bases between. The CDR3 is 14 residues long. Looked up from germline, CDR1 is MGHRA and CDR2 is YSYEKL. CDR3 region: CASSQVQSSYEQYF. The CDR3 DNA sequence: TGCGCCAGCAGCCAAGTCCAGAGCTCCTACGAGCAGTACTTC.

V is TRBV15 and J is TRBJ1-4; D is unclear. The CDR3 contains 15 residues. Per germline, CDR1 LNHNV and CDR2 YYDKDF (reference sequence). V was pared by 2 bases and J by 10 bases, with 17 bases between. CDR3: CATSRPHPESGKLFF. The CDR3 bases are TGTGCCACCAGCAGACCCCATCCGGAATCGGGAAAACTGTTTTTT.

The chain combines TRBV7-9 with TRBJ2-7; 9 bases are shared with TRBD1. Germline CDR1 reads SEHNR; CDR2 reads FQNEAQ (reference sequence). The trim removed 5 bases at V and 5 bases at J, leaving 16 bases unmatched. The CDR3 contains 17 residues. CDR3 in amino acids: CASSPGLQPGQGHEQYF. For the CDR3, the DNA is TGTGCCAGCAGCCCCGGACTCCAACCGGGACAGGGCCACGAGCAGTACTTC.

The genes are TRBV5-6 and TRBJ2-3; no definite D call. V lost 2 bases, J lost 0 bases, and 7 bases lay in between. There are 14 residues in the CDR3. CDR1 and CDR2 from the germline V gene are SGHDT and YYEEEE. The CDR3 reads CASSLFSSTDTQYF. In DNA, the CDR3 is TGTGCCAGCAGCTTATTTTCCAGCACAGATACGCAGTATTTT.